These 21 T cell receptor beta chains originate from one sample sequenced in a study of CD8 T cells in Susac syndrome. Roughly 0.45 to 1 ug RNA was reverse transcribed with random hexamers. TCRdb independently ran MiXCR on the immunoSEQ multiplex PCR reads; one entry per CDR3 protein. The sample yields about 77,000 distinct CDR3 sequences, about 92% seen once. Sequences were obtained from CD4+ T cells from PBMCs. The source is a human donor with Susac syndrome.

The rearrangement joins TRBV2 to TRBJ2-7; D unresolved. Trimming removed 3 bases from V and 4 bases from J, with 13 bases in between. The CDR3 length is 14 residues. Germline-derived CDR1 and CDR2 are SNHLY and FYNNEI. DNA of the CDR3: TGTGCCAGCAGTGAGAAAGACTTCCTATACGAGCAGTACTTC. This translates into CASSEKDFLYEQYF.

This clonotype was counted once. The chain combines TRBV5-1 with TRBJ2-3, with D possibly being TRBD2 (6 bases). The germline CDR1 and CDR2 sequences are SGHRS and YFSETQ. Trimming removed 2 bases at V and 0 bases at J, with 10 bases between. CDR3 length equals 15 residues. The CDR3 here is CASSFYSGSTDTQYF. The DNA for the CDR3 is TGCGCCAGCAGCTTCTATAGCGGAAGCACAGATACGCAGTATTTT.

This clonotype was recorded once. The chain is built from TRBV5-1 and TRBJ1-1; a weak D match, TRBD1 (5 bases). Germline V gene lookup returns CDR1 SGHRS and CDR2 YFSETQ. V was cut by 1 base and J by 0 bases, with 7 bases left in between. The CDR3 has 14 amino acids. The DNA for the CDR3 is TGCGCCAGCAGCTTGTCAGGGATGAACACTGAAGCTTTCTTT. Its protein is CASSLSGMNTEAFF.

The CDR3 reads CAISDPGFVGGEQFF. In nucleotides, the CDR3 is TGTGCCATCAGTGATCCAGGGTTCGTGGGGGGTGAGCAGTTCTTC. The V and J genes are TRBV10-3 and TRBJ2-1, with D possibly matching TRBD2 (6 bases). The CDR3 runs 15 residues. V gave up 3 bases and J gave up 9 bases, with 18 bases separating them. Germline assignment: CDR1 ENHRY and CDR2 SYGVKD.

The rearrangement joins TRBV20-1 to TRBJ2-5, with a tentative D call TRBD1 (5 bases). Trimming left V 4 bases short and J 2 bases short, with 8 bases between. Germline CDR1 reads DFQATT; CDR2 reads SNEGSKA (reference sequence). The length of the CDR3 is 12 residues. The CDR3 loop is CSATRVQETQYF. In nucleotides, the CDR3 is TGCAGTGCTACCAGGGTTCAAGAGACCCAGTACTTC.

The chain is built from TRBV20-1 and TRBJ1-4, with D unresolved. The ends were cut back, 7 bases at V and 5 bases at J, with 8 bases in the middle. This CDR3 region has 11 residues. Germline assignment: CDR1 DFQATT and CDR2 SNEGSKA (reference sequence). CDR3 amino acids: CSGRLNEKLFF. In DNA, the CDR3 is TGCAGTGGCAGACTGAATGAAAAACTGTTTTTT.

This clonotype was seen just once. The chain links TRBV11-1 to TRBJ2-1; 8 bases line up with TRBD1. Germline V gives CDR1 SGHAT, CDR2 FQDESV (reference sequence). The V and J ends lost 0 bases and 4 bases, in that order; junction bases with no gene match: 5. The CDR3 length is 16 residues. CDR3 loop: CASSLAWTGPYNEQFF. The CDR3 DNA follows: TGTGCCAGCAGCTTAGCGTGGACAGGGCCTTACAATGAGCAGTTCTTC.

The rearrangement links TRBV5-1 to TRBJ2-3; tentative D call: TRBD1 (6 bases). This CDR3 contains 15 residues. The V and J ends lost 0 bases and 5 bases respectively, with 13 bases between them. Germline lookup yields CDR1 SGHRS and CDR2 YFSETQ. The CDR3, as DNA: TGCGCCAGCAGCTTGGCTGGCAGGGGCCAAGATACGCAGTATTTT. Translating gives CASSLAGRGQDTQYF.

This clonotype was seen only once. The genes are TRBV6-2 or TRBV6-3 and TRBJ2-5, with D tentatively TRBD1 or TRBD2 (6 bases each). The CDR3 is 14 residues long. Trimming shortened V by 5 bases and J by 5 bases, and 15 bases separated the two germline ends. Germline CDR1 and CDR2: MNHEY and SVGEGT. The CDR3 sequence: CASSALTRGETQYF. CDR3 DNA: TGTGCCAGCAGTGCGCTGACTAGGGGGGAGACCCAGTACTTC.

The rearrangement uses TRBV6-5 and TRBJ1-2; D call uncertain. Between the trimmed V and J ends, which lost 2 bases and 4 bases, there was a span of 17 bases. The CDR3 runs 16 residues. CDR1 and CDR2 from the germline V gene are MNHEY and SVGAGI. CDR3 nucleotides: TGTGCCAGCAGTTACGGGCTGGCAGAGAGACGCTATGGCTACACCTTC. Its protein is CASSYGLAERRYGYTF.

This clonotype appeared once. This chain uses TRBV20-1 with TRBJ2-5; 7 nucleotides line up with TRBD1. V shed 4 bases and J 5 bases; nucleotides not matched to a gene: 7. The CDR3 runs 13 residues. CDR1 and CDR2 from the germline V gene are DFQATT and SNEGSKA (reference sequence). CDR3 nucleotides: TGCAGTGCTAACCACAGGGGTCGGGAGACCCAGTACTTC. Translated, it gives CSANHRGRETQYF.

The chain has TRBV6-5 and TRBJ1-5, with a weak D call TRBD1 (6 bases). Trimming took off 7 bases at V and 9 bases at J, with 19 bases between the two ends. This CDR3 contains 14 residues. CDR1 is MNHEY and CDR2 is SVGAGI in the germline V gene. The CDR3 coding sequence is TGTGCCAGCACGCGGGGGCCCGGGGGGGGGCCCCAGCATTTT. Amino acids: CASTRGPGGGPQHF.

The chain links TRBV24-1 to TRBJ2-1; D might be TRBD2 (5 bases). Trimming took 1 base from V and 9 from J, leaving 18 bases between them. Germline V CDR1 and CDR2: KGHDR, SFDVKD. This CDR3 has 16 residues. The CDR3 region has the DNA TGTGCCACCAGTGATTTAGCGGAGAGTAAGGGTGTTGAGCAGTTCTTC. Protein: CATSDLAESKGVEQFF.

The chain links TRBV7-2 to TRBJ1-2; 7 nucleotides align to TRBD1. The CDR3 spans 19 residues. From germline, CDR1 is SGHTA and CDR2 FQGNSA. The trim removed 3 bases at V and 2 bases at J, leaving 18 bases unmatched. The CDR3 sequence is CASSFLRLSAGTVNYGYTF. The CDR3 DNA reads as TGTGCCAGCAGCTTCTTGAGATTAAGTGCCGGGACAGTCAACTATGGCTACACCTTC.

V and J are TRBV7-2 and TRBJ2-4, with TRBD2 matching 7 bases. The CDR3 has 15 residues. The V gene's germline CDR1 is SGHTA and CDR2 FQGNSA. Trimming at V came to 3 bases and at J to 10 bases, leaving 12 bases not matched to a gene. The CDR3: CASSLGGSRDVIQYF. CDR3 DNA: TGTGCCAGCAGCTTGGGGGGGAGCCGGGACGTGATTCAGTACTTC.

The chain joins TRBV19 to TRBJ1-1, with a possible D match to TRBD1 (6 bases). Trimming stripped 3 bases from V and 1 base from J, with 9 bases between. Germline assignment: CDR1 LNHDA and CDR2 SQIVND (reference sequence). The CDR3 contains 14 residues. The CDR3, as DNA: TGTGCCAGTAGTATCCAGGGGCCGAACACTGAAGCTTTCTTT. Amino acids: CASSIQGPNTEAFF.

J is TRBJ2-1 and V is TRBV7-8; D perhaps matches TRBD2 (7 bases). V dropped 5 bases and J dropped 9 bases, with 17 bases sitting between them. CDR1 and CDR2 (germline): SGHVS, FQNEAQ. The CDR3 is 14 amino acids. This CDR3 reads CASSPGGGGGEQFF. The CDR3 DNA reads TGTGCCAGCAGCCCCGGGGGAGGGGGTGGTGAGCAGTTCTTC.

This sequence joins TRBV3-1 and TRBJ2-3; 9 bases match TRBD2. This CDR3 contains 13 residues. Germline loops: CDR1 LGHDT, CDR2 YNNKEL (reference sequence). The ends lost 0 bases at V and 12 bases at J; junction bases unmatched: 4. CDR3 sequence (DNA): TGTGCCAGCAGCCAAGAGGAGCGGGGGGTTCAGTATTTT. This gives the protein CASSQEERGVQYF.

The chain employs TRBV7-2 and TRBJ2-1; D is perhaps TRBD2 (6 bases). The germline V gene encodes CDR1 SGHTA and CDR2 FQGNSA. V was shortened by 5 bases and J by 8 bases, with 22 bases between the two germline ends. The CDR3 extends over 16 amino acids. The CDR3 loop reads CASSPRRGAEHDEQFF. In DNA, the CDR3 is TGTGCCAGCAGCCCCAGGAGGGGAGCGGAACATGATGAGCAGTTCTTC.

The CDR3 sequence is CASSREQPQHF. CDR3 bases: TGTGCCAGTAGTAGGGAGCAGCCCCAGCATTTT. The J gene is TRBJ1-5, the V gene TRBV19; D unresolved. This CDR3 comprises 11 residues. V was trimmed by 4 bases and J by 7 bases, leaving 5 bases between them. Per germline, CDR1 LNHDA and CDR2 SQIVND (reference sequence). Based on the CDR3 plus reference TRBV19 and TRBJ1-5, the full variable domain is DGGITQSPKYLFRKEGQNVTLSCEQNLNHDAMYWYRQDPGQGLRLIYYSQIVNDFQKGDIAEGYSVSREKKESFPLTVTSAQKNPTAFYLCASSREQPQHFGDGTRLSIL.

V and J are TRBV5-1 and TRBJ2-2; tentatively, D is TRBD1 (6 bases). CDR3 length: 17 residues. Trimming removed 0 bases at V and 0 bases at J, with 12 bases between. Germline V CDR1 and CDR2: SGHRS, YFSETQ. CDR3: CASSLGHRDANTGELFF. CDR3 sequence (DNA): TGCGCCAGCAGCTTGGGCCACAGGGACGCGAACACCGGGGAGCTGTTTTTT.